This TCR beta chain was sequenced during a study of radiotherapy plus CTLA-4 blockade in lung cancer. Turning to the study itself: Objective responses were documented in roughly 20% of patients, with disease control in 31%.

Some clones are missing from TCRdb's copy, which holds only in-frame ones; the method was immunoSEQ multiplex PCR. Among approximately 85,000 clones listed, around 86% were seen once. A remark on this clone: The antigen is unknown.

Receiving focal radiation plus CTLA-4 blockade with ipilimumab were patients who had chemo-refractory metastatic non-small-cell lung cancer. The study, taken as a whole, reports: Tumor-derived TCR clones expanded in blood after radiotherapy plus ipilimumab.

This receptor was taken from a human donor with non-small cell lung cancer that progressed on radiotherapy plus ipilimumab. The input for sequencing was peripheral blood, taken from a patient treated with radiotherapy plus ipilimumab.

The DNA of the CDR3 is TGCGCCAGCGCGGGACAGGGCTACGAGCAGTACTTC. It translates to CASAGQGYEQYF. The V call is TRBV5-1, the J call TRBJ2-7; 9 bases align to TRBD1. V gave up 7 bases and J gave up 3 bases; unmatched junction bases: 2. The CDR3 length is 12 residues. Per germline, CDR1 SGHRS and CDR2 YFSETQ.